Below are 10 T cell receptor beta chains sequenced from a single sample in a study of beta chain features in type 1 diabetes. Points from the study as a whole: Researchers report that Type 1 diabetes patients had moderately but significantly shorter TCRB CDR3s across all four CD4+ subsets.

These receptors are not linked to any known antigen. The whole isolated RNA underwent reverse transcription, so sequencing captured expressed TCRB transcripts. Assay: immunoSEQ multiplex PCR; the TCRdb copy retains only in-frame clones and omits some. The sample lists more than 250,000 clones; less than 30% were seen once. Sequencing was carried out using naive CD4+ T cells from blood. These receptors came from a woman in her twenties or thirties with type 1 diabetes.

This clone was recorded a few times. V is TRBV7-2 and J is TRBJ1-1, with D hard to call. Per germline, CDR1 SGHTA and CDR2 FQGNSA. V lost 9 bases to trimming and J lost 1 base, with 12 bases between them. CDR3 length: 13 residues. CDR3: CASKGGPNTEAFF. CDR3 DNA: TGTGCCAGTAAGGGAGGGCCGAACACTGAAGCTTTCTTT.

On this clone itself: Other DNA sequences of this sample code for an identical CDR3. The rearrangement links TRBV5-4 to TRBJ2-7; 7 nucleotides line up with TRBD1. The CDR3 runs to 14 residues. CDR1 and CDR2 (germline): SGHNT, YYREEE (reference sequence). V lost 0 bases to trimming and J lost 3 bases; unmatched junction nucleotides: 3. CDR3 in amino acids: CASSLEAGGYEQYF. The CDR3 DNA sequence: TGTGCCAGCAGCTTGGAGGCAGGGGGCTACGAGCAGTACTTC.

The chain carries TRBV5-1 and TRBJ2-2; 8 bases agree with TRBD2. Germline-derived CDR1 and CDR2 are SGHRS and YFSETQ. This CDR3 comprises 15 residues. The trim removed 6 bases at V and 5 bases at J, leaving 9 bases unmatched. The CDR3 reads CASKPLAATTGELFF. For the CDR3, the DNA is TGCGCCAGCAAACCACTAGCGGCCACGACCGGGGAGCTGTTTTTT.

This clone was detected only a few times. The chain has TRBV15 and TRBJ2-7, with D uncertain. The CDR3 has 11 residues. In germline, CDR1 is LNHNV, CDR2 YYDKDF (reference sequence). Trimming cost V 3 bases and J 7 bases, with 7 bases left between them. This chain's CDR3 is CATSRGVEQYF. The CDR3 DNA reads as TGTGCCACCAGCAGGGGCGTGGAGCAGTACTTC.

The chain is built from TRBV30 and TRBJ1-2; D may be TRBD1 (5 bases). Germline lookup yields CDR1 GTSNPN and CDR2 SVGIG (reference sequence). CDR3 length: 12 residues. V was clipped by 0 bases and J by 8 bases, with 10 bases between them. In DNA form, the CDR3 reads TGTGCCTGGAGTGTCTCGGGGGAAGGCTACACCTTC. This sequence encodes CAWSVSGEGYTF.

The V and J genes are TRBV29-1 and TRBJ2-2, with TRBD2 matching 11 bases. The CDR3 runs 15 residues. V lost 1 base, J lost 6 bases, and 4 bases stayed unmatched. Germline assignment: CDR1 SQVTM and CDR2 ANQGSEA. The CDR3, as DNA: TGCAGCGTTGAAGGTCTAGCGGGGGGATCCGGGGAGCTGTTTTTT. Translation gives CSVEGLAGGSGELFF.

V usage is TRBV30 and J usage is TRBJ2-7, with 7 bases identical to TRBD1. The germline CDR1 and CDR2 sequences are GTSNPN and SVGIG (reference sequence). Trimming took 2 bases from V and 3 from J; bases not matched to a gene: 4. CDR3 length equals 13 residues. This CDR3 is CAWSLRDSYEQYF. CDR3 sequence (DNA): TGTGCCTGGAGTCTCCGGGACAGCTACGAGCAGTACTTC.

The CDR3 DNA sequence: TGCGCCAGCAGCTCCCGACTAGCGGGAGGTGAGACCCAGTACTTC. The encoded protein is CASSSRLAGGETQYF. The V and J genes are TRBV4-1 and TRBJ2-5, with TRBD2 identical over 13 bases. V lost 5 bases, J lost 5 bases, and 5 bases stayed unmatched. Germline CDR1 reads MGHRA; CDR2 reads YSYEKL. This CDR3 is built from 15 residues.

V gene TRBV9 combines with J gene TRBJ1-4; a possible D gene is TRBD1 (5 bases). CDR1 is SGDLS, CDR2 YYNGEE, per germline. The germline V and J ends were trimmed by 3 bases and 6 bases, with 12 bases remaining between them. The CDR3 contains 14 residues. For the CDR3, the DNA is TGTGCCAGCAGCGGGCAGGGAATTTATGAAAAACTGTTTTTT. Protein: CASSGQGIYEKLFF.

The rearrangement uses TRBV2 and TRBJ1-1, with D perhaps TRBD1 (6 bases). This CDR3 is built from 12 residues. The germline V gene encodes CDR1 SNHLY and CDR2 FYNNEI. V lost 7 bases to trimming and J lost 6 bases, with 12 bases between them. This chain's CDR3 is CASTHRVAEAFF. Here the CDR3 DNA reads TGTGCCAGCACACACAGGGTTGCTGAAGCTTTCTTT.